The next 5 T cell receptor beta chains were all read from a single sample in a study of cytomegalovirus exposure and HLA in healthy donors. The PCR contained 60 Vbeta and 13 Jbeta primers. Profiling relied on immunoSEQ multiplex PCR, and the TCRdb table lists in-frame clones only, not all of them. The data hold some 200,000 clones, with 79% observed a single time. Input material: PBMCs. The receptor set was obtained from a girl aged 10 to 17 in good health and CMV-seropositive.

The rearrangement links TRBV4-2 to TRBJ2-1, with D possibly being TRBD1 (6 bases). The length of the CDR3 is 15 residues. In germline, CDR1 is LGHNA, CDR2 YNFKEQ. V lost 1 base and J 8 bases, leaving 15 bases between the germline ends. CDR3 bases: TGTGCCAGCAGCCAAGCGGCAGGGGAAGGCGATGAGCAGTTCTTC. Translation: CASSQAAGEGDEQFF.

The chain employs TRBV10-2 and TRBJ2-1, with TRBD2 matching over 13 bases. The V segment lost 10 bases and the J segment 7 bases; nucleotides outside the gene matches: 19. The CDR3 length is 18 residues. Germline lookup yields CDR1 WSHSY and CDR2 SAAADI. The CDR3 DNA sequence: TGCGCCACCCTACTAACGAGGCCGGGACTAGCGGGGTGGAATGAGCAGTTCTTC. It codes for CATLLTRPGLAGWNEQFF.

This clone has just one count. The chain couples TRBV30 to TRBJ1-4; D remains unclear. Looked up from germline, CDR1 is GTSNPN and CDR2 is SVGIG (reference sequence). The CDR3 totals 11 residues. Between the trimmed V and J ends, which lost 8 bases and 4 bases, there was a span of 8 bases. The DNA for the CDR3 is TGTGCCCGGCAGGTTAATGAAAAACTGTTTTTT. Residues: CARQVNEKLFF.

The chain carries TRBV4-1 and TRBJ1-4, with D maybe TRBD1 (5 bases). CDR3 size: 17 residues. Between the trimmed V and J ends, which lost 1 base and 1 base, there was a span of 13 bases. CDR1 is MGHRA, CDR2 YSYEKL, per germline. The CDR3 nucleotides are TGCGCCAGCAGCCAAGTTGGGAGGGGAAGAACTAATGAAAAACTGTTTTTT. This encodes CASSQVGRGRTNEKLFF.

The rearrangement links TRBV7-6 to TRBJ1-2; D is perhaps TRBD1 (5 bases). The V gene's germline CDR1 is SGHVS and CDR2 FNYEAQ. This CDR3 region has 14 residues. The V and J ends lost 4 bases and 7 bases respectively, with 16 bases between them. CDR3 in DNA: TGTGCCAGCAGCTCAGGTGGGGGGAGGGCTGGCTACACCTTC. Its protein is CASSSGGGRAGYTF.